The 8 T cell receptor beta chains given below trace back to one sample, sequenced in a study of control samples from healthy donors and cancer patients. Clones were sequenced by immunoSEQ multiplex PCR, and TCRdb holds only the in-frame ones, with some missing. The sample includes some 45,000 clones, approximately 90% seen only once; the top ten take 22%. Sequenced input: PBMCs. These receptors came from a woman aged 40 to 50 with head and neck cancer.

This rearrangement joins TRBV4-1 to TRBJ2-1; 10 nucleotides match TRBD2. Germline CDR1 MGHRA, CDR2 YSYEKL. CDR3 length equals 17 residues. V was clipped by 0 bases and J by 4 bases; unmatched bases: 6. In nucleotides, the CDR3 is TGCGCCAGCAGCCAAGATCTCACTAGCGGGATTTACAATGAGCAGTTCTTC. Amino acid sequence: CASSQDLTSGIYNEQFF.

DNA of the CDR3: TGTGCCAGCAGCAAACTGGGGCGGGGGACCCAGTACTTC. Amino acid sequence: CASSKLGRGTQYF. The chain is built from TRBV21-1 and TRBJ2-5; the table assigns TRBD2, which was not confirmed against the DNA. TRBV21-1 is marked as a pseudogene. The CDR3 extends over 13 amino acids.

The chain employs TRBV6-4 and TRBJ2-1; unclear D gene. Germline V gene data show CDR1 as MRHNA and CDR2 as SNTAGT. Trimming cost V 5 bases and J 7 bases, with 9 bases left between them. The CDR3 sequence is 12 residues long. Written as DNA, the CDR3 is TGTGCCAGCAGTAATGGGCTGAATGAGCAGTTCTTC. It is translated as CASSNGLNEQFF.

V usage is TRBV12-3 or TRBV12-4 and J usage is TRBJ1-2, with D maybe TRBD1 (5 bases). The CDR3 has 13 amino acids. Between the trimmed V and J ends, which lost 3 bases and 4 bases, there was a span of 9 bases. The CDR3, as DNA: TGTGCCAGCAGTTTGTTACAGGTCTATGGCTACACCTTC. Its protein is CASSLLQVYGYTF.

The CDR3 nucleotides read TGTGCCAGCAGCTTGGACAGACGAGTAGCTTTCTTT. Translating it yields CASSLDRRVAFF. J is TRBJ1-1 and V is TRBV7-2, with D perhaps matching TRBD1 (6 bases). The CDR3 has 12 residues. The germline gives CDR1 SGHTA, CDR2 FQGNSA. V dropped 3 bases and J dropped 10 bases, with 12 bases sitting between them.

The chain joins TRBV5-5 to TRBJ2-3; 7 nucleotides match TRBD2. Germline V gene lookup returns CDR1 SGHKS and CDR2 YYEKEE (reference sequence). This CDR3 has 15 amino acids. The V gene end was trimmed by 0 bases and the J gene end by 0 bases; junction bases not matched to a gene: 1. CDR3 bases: TGTGCCAGCAGCTTGGTGGGGGGGAGCACAGATACGCAGTATTTT. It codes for CASSLVGGSTDTQYF.

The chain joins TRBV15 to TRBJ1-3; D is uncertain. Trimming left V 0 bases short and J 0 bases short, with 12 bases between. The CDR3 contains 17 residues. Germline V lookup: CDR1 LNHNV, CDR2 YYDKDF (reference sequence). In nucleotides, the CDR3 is TGTGCCACCAGCAGAGATCACCAAGTAAGCTCTGGAAACACCATATATTTT. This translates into CATSRDHQVSSGNTIYF.

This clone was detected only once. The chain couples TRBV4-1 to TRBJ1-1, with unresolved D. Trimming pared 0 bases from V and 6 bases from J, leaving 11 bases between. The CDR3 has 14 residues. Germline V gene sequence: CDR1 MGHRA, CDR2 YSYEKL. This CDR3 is CASSQDGGPAEAFF. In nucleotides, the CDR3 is TGCGCCAGCAGCCAAGATGGCGGGCCCGCTGAAGCTTTCTTT.